This T cell receptor (beta chain) is from a study of cytotoxic CD8 clonotypes in ibrutinib-treated CLL. TCRdb's copy holds only in-frame clones and misses some; the assay was immunoSEQ multiplex PCR. Among 20,000 to 30,000 clones listed, around 75% were seen once. Germline V CDR1 and CDR2: KGHSH, LQKENI. J lost 7 bases, V lost 0 bases, and 6 bases had no gene match. CDR3 size: 15 residues. This rearrangement joins TRBV18 to TRBJ2-5; TRBD1 matches 9 bases. The origin of this receptor is a human donor with chronic lymphocytic leukemia. The material was PBMCs, obtained after 24 months of ibrutinib treatment. CDR3 sequence reads: CASSPPRQGDWTQYF. CDR3 DNA sequence: TGTGCCAGCTCACCACCTCGACAGGGGGATTGGACCCAGTACTTC. The entire variable domain, with the rest obtained from reference TRBV18 and TRBJ2-5, is as follows: NAGVMQNPRHLVRRRGQEARLRCSPMKGHSHVYWYRQLPEEGLKFMVYLQKENIIDESGMPKERFSAEFPKEGPSILRIQQVVRGDSAAYFCASSPPRQGDWTQYFGPGTRLLVL.